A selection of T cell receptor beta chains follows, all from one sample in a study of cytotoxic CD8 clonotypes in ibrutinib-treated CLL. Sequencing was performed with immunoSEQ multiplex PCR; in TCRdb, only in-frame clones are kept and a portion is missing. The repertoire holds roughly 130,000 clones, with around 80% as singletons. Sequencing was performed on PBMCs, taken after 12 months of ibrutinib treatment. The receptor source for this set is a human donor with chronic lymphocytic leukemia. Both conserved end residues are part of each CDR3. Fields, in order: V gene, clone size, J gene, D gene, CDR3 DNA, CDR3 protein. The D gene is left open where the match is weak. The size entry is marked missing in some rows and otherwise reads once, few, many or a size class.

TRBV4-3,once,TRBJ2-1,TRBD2,TGCGCCAGCAGCCAAATACCCACTAGCGGGAGTAATGAGCAGTTCTTC,CASSQIPTSGSNEQFF
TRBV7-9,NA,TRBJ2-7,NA,TGTGCCAGCAGCTTAGTTCCGCAGGTGCAGTACTTC,CASSLVPQVQYF
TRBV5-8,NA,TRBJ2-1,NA,TGTGCCAGCAGCTTGGTACAAACGATTGAGCAGTTCTTC,CASSLVQTIEQFF
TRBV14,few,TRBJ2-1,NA,TGTGCCAGCAGCCAAGTGGTATCGGGGGAGCAGTTCTTC,CASSQVVSGEQFF
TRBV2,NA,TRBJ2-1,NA,TGTGCCAGCAGTGTGCGAGCGCCCCTACTGTACAATGAGCAGTTCTTC,CASSVRAPLLYNEQFF
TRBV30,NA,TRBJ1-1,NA,TGTGCCTGGAGTAACAGTTTAACTGAAGCTTTCTTT,CAWSNSLTEAFF
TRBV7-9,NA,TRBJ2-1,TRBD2,TGTGCCAGCAGCCCCCCGTTAGCGGGAGGCAATGAGCAGTTCTTC,CASSPPLAGGNEQFF
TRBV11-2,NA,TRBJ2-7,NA,TGTGCCAGCAGCTCGGGACTGAACTACGAGCAGTACTTC,CASSSGLNYEQYF
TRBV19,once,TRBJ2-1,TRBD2,TGTGCCAGTAGTAAGGCTAGCGGAAGCTCCTACAATGAGCAGTTCTTC,CASSKASGSSYNEQFF
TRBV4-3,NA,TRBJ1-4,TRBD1,TGCGCCAGCAGCAACAGGGGTCCCGAAAAACTGTTTTTT,CASSNRGPEKLFF
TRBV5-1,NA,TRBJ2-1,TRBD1,TGCGCCAGCAGCGACCGGGACAGGGGAGACAATGAGCAGTTCTTC,CASSDRDRGDNEQFF
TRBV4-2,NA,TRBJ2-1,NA,TGTGCCAGCAGCCGCAACCCCCTAGATGGGAGCTCCTACAATGAGCAGTTCTTC,CASSRNPLDGSSYNEQFF
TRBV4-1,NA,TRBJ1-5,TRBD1,TGCGCCAGCAGCCAAGAGTTCGCAGGGGGATATCAGCCCCAGCATTTT,CASSQEFAGGYQPQHF
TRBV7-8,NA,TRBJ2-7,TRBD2,TGTGCCAGCAGCTTAATGACTAGCGGGAGTTACGAGCAGTACTTC,CASSLMTSGSYEQYF
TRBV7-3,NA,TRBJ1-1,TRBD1,TGTGCCAGCAGCTTATTTCCAGGGGGGGCTGAAGCTTTCTTT,CASSLFPGGAEAFF
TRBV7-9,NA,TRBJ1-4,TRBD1,TGTGCCAGCAGTCTTACAGGGGGAAATGAAAAACTGTTTTTT,CASSLTGGNEKLFF
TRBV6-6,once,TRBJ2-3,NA,TGTGCCAGCAGTTACCTGGCCAGCACAGATACGCAGTATTTT,CASSYLASTDTQYF
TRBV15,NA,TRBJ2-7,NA,TGTGCCACCGCGGTCGGGTTACTCTCCTACGAGCAGTACTTC,CATAVGLLSYEQYF
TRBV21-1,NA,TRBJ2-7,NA,TGTGCCAGCAGCAGAGGTCGCCTAGGGCTAGCGGGAGCCATAGACTACGAGCAGTACTTC,CASSRGRLGLAGAIDYEQYF
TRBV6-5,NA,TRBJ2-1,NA,TGTGCCAGCAGCCCCACTAGATACAATGAGCAGTTCTTC,CASSPTRYNEQFF
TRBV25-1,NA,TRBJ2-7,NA,TGTGCCAGCAGTGAATCCGGGGGAGCTCAGGCCTACGAGCAGTACTTC,CASSESGGAQAYEQYF
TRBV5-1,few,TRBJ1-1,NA,TGCGCCAGCAGCTTGGAAGGGGACGCTTTCTTT,CASSLEGDAFF
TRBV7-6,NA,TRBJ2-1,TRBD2,TGTGCCAGCAGCTTAGGGGTAGCTGGGGGAGGGCCGTTCAATGAGCAGTTCTTC,CASSLGVAGGGPFNEQFF
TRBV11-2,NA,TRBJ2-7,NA,TGTGCCAGCAGCTTAGGACAACTCTTCTACGAGCAGTACTTC,CASSLGQLFYEQYF
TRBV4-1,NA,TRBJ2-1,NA,TGCGCCAGCAGCCGGAACCAACTCGTCGGGAGCAACCACAATGAGCAGTTCTTC,CASSRNQLVGSNHNEQFF
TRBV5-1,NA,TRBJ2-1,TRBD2,TGCGCCAGCTATAGCGGGGGAGGCTACAATGAGCAGTTCTTC,CASYSGGGYNEQFF
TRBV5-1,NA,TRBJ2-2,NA,TGCGCCAGCAGCACGACAGGACGCATAGGGCGGGAGAGAAACACCGGGGAGCTGTTTTTT,CASSTTGRIGRERNTGELFF
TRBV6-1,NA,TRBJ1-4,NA,TGTGCCAGCAACCGACAGACAACTAATGAAAAACTGTTTTTT,CASNRQTTNEKLFF
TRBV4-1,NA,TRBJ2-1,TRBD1,TGCGCCAGCAGCCAAGACCGGGACAGTTATGAGCAGTTCTTC,CASSQDRDSYEQFF
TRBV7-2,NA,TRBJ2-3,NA,TGTGCCAGCAGCTTAGTTTCGGCAGATACGCAGTATTTT,CASSLVSADTQYF
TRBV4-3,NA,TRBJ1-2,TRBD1,TGCGCCAGCAGCCAAGTTCTGGGACAGGGGAGGAATGGCTACACCTTC,CASSQVLGQGRNGYTF
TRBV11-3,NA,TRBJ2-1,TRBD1,TGTGCCAGCAGTAGGGGACAGGACGTTAATGAGCAGTTCTTC,CASSRGQDVNEQFF
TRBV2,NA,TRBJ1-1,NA,TGTGCCAGCAGAGTAGTTAGTAACACTGAAGCTTTCTTT,CASRVVSNTEAFF
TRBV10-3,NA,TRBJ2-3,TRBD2,TGTGCCATCAGTTCGGCTAGCGGGGGTATCACAGATACGCAGTATTTT,CAISSASGGITDTQYF
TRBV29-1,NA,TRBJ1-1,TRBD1,TGCAGCGTGGTAGACAGGGTGGCTGAAGCTTTCTTT,CSVVDRVAEAFF
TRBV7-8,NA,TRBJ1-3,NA,TGTGCCAGCAGCCAAGCGGTTCATGGGCGTAGCGGAAACACCATATATTTT,CASSQAVHGRSGNTIYF
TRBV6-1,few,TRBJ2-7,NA,TGTGCCAGCAGTGAATTGGGACGAATCCGATACGAGCAGTACTTC,CASSELGRIRYEQYF
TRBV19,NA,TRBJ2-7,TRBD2,TGTGCCAGTAGTATAACCGCTGGGAGGGACGAGCAGTACTTC,CASSITAGRDEQYF
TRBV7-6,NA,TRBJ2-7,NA,TGTGCCAGCAGCTTCGGGATCTCCTACGAGCAGTACTTC,CASSFGISYEQYF
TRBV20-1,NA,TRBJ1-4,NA,TGCAGTGCTAAGCTGGGTGAAAAACTGTTTTTT,CSAKLGEKLFF
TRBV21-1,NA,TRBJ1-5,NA,TGTGCCAGCAGCAAAGACGACAGGGCCGCTAGCAATCAGCCCCAGCATTTT,CASSKDDRAASNQPQHF
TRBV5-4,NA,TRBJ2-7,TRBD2,TGTGCCAGCAGCTTGGGGGTGTGGTTGTTGGCTAGCGGCTCCTACGAGCAGTACTTC,CASSLGVWLLASGSYEQYF
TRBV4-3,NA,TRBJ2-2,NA,TGCGCCAGCAGCCAAGAGGTAGCCTTCCCGAACACCGGGGAGCTGTTTTTT,CASSQEVAFPNTGELFF
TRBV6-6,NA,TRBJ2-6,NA,TGTGCCAGCAGTTACACCGGCCAGTCTGGGGCCAACGTCCTGACTTTC,CASSYTGQSGANVLTF
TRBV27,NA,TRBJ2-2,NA,TGTGCCAGCACTTTGACTGGGAACACCGGGGAGCTGTTTTTT,CASTLTGNTGELFF
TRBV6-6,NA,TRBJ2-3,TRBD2,TGTGCCAGCAGTTACCGGGAGGGGGGCACAGATACGCAGTATTTT,CASSYREGGTDTQYF
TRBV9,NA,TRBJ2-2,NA,TGTGCCAGCAGCGTCTGGGACTCGAACCCCGGGGAGCTGTTTTTT,CASSVWDSNPGELFF
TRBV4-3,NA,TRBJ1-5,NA,TGCGCCAGCAGCCAAGAGCAAATTGGAACAGGCCATCAGCCCCAGCATTTT,CASSQEQIGTGHQPQHF
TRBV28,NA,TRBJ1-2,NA,TGTGCCAGCAGCGCCGGGACAATCTATGGCTACACCTTC,CASSAGTIYGYTF
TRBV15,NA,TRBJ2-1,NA,TGTGCCACCAACCCCGACCTTAGCTCCTACAATGAGCAGTTCTTC,CATNPDLSSYNEQFF
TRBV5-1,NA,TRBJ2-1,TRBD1,TGCGCCAGCAGCCACACAGGGGGCATCGCCTACAATGAGCAGTTCTTC,CASSHTGGIAYNEQFF
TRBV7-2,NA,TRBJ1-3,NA,TGTGCCAGCAGCTTAGGACTTTCGGGAAACACCATATATTTT,CASSLGLSGNTIYF
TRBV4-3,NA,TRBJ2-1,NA,TGCGCCAGCAGCCAAACCCGGGACAATGAGCAGTTCTTC,CASSQTRDNEQFF
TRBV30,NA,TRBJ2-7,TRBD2,TGTGCCCTAGCGGACCACTACGAGCAGTACTTC,CALADHYEQYF
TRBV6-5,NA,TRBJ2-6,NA,TGTGCCAGCAGTTACACCACTACCTCTGGGGCCAACGTCCTGACTTTC,CASSYTTTSGANVLTF
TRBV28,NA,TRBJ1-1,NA,TGTGCCAGCAGATCACCCCCAGGGATGGCTTTCTTT,CASRSPPGMAFF
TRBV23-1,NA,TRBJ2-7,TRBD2,TGCGCCAGCAGTCAACTAGGACTAGCGGCATACGAGCAGTACTTC,CASSQLGLAAYEQYF
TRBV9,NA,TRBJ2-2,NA,TGTGCCAGCAGCTCAGGTTACGGGGAGCTGTTTTTT,CASSSGYGELFF
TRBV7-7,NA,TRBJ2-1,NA,TGTGCTAGCAGCCCGCCCGTGGCAGGGGTTTCGGATGAGCAGTTCTTC,CASSPPVAGVSDEQFF
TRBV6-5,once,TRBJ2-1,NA,TGTGCCAGCAGTTACTTAGCGGAAGAAAACAATGAGCAGTTCTTC,CASSYLAEENNEQFF